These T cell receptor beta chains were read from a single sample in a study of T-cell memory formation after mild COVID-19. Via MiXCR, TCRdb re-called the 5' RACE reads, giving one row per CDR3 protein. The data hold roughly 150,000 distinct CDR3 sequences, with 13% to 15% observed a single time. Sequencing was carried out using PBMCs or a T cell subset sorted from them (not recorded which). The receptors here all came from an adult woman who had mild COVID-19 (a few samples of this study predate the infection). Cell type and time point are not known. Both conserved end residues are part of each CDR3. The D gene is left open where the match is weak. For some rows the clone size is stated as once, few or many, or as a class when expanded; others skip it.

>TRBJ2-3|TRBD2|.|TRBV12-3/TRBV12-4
TGTGCCAGCAGTTTACTAGCGGGGGGGCCGATAGATACGCAGTATTTT
CASSLLAGGPIDTQYF
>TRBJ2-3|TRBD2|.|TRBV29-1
TGCAGCGTTGAAGAAGGTCGAGCGGGGGGGCGCGCAGATACGCAGTATTTT
CSVEEGRAGGRADTQYF
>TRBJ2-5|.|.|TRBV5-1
TGCGCCAGCAGCTCACTCGGACCCTCCACCCAAGAGACCCAGTACTTC
CASSSLGPSTQETQYF
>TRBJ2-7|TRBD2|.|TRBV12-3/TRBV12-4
TGTGCCAGCAGTTTAGGGGCCCTAGCGGGAGTTTCCTACGAGCAGTACTTC
CASSLGALAGVSYEQYF
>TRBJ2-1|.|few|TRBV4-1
TGCGCCAGCAGCCGGGTTAGTGGCCAAGAGCAGTTCTTC
CASSRVSGQEQFF
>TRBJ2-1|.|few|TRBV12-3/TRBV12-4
TGTGCCAGCAGGCTAAGCGAGGCGGGACCCCTTTACAATGAGCAGTTCTTC
CASRLSEAGPLYNEQFF
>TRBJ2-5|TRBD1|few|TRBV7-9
TGTGCCAGCAGAGGGACAGTCCAAGAGACCCAGTACTTC
CASRGTVQETQYF
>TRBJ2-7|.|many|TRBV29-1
TGCAGCGTTGAGACAGAGGCCTACGAGCAGTACTTC
CSVETEAYEQYF
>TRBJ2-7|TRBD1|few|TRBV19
TGTGCCAGTAGCCCGGACAGGTCTCATCGCTACGAGCAGTACTTC
CASSPDRSHRYEQYF
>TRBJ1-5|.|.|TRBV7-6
TGTGCCAGCAGCTTAGACAGCTATAGCAATCAGCCCCAGCATTTT
CASSLDSYSNQPQHF
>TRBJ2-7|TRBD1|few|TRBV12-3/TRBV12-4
TGTGCCAGCAGTCCCCCACAGGGGAAGAACGAGCAGTACTTC
CASSPPQGKNEQYF
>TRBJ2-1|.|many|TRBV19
TGTGCCAGTAGTGTATATCAGGGGCGGGAGTTAAACAATGAGCAGTTCTTC
CASSVYQGRELNNEQFF
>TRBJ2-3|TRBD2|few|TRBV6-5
TGTGCCAGCAGTCCCAGCGCGGGGGCAGATACGCAGTATTTT
CASSPSAGADTQYF
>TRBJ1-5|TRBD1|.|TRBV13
TGTGCCAGCAGCGCAGGGGGAATGAAGCCCCAGCATTTT
CASSAGGMKPQHF
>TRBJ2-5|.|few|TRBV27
TGTGCCAGCAGTTTTGGGGCGGGACCTGGGGTAACCCAGTACTTC
CASSFGAGPGVTQYF
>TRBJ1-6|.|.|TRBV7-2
TGTGCCAGCAGCTCCCGGGGTGGTGTAGCCCTCCACTTT
CASSSRGGVALHF
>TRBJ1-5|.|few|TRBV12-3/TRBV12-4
TGTGCCAGCAGTTTCCGAGTCCCGAAGGGGCAGCCCCAGCATTTT
CASSFRVPKGQPQHF
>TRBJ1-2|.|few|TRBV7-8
TGTGCCAGCAGCTTAGAATTTATGTCCGATAGGCTTAACTATGGCTACACCTTC
CASSLEFMSDRLNYGYTF